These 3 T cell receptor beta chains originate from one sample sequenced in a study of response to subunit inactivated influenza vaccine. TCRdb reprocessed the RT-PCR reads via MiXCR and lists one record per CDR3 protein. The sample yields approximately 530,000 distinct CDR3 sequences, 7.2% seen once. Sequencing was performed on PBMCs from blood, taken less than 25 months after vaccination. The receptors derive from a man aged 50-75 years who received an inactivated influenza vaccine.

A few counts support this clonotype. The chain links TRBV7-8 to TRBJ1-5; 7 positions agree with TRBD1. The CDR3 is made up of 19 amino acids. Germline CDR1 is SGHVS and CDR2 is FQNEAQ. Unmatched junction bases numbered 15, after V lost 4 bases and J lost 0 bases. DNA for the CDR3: TGTGCCAGCAGCTCCGGCGGACAAGGGGGCCTTTATAGCAATCAGCCCCAGCATTTT. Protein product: CASSSGGQGGLYSNQPQHF.

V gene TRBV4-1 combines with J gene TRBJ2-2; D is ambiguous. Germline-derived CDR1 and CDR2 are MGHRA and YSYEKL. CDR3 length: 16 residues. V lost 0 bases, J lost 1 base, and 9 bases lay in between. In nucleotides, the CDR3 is TGCGCCAGCAGCCAAGAGGTTGATAGGAACACCGGGGAGCTGTTTTTT. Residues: CASSQEVDRNTGELFF.

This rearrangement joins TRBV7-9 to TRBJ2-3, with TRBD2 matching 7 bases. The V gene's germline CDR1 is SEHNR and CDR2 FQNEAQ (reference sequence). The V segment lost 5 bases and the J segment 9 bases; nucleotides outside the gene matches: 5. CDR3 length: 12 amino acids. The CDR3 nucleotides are TGTGCCAGCAGCACGGGAGCGGGGACGCAGTATTTT. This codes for CASSTGAGTQYF. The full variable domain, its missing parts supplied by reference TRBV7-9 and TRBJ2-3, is DTGVSQNPRHKITKRGQNVTFRCDPISEHNRLYWYRQTLGQGPEFLTYFQNEAQLEKSRLLSDRFSAERPKGSFSTLEIQRTEQGDSAMYLCASSTGAGTQYFGPGTRLTVL.